This T cell receptor (beta chain) was observed in a study of cytomegalovirus exposure and HLA in healthy donors. Overall study: Unique TCR beta sequences numbering around 110 million came from around 180 million T cells in an earlier analysis. An early release of data contained 80 million to 85 million unique TCRs, which came from HLA-typed donors.

This CDR3 region has 16 residues. Germline CDR1 SGHTA, CDR2 FQGNSA. Trimming removed 5 bases at V and 1 base at J, with 15 bases between. It was with 60 Vbeta and 13 Jbeta primers that the PCR ran. Per the original methods: Counted up in a later analysis, unique TCR beta chains came to some 80 million, with some 9.9 million shared. Assay used: immunoSEQ multiplex PCR; TCRdb lists only in-frame clones, some missing. That table furnishes V, J and clone size, whereas the DNA furnished D and trimming. The table records some 130,000 clones, roughly 75% of them present only once. V and J are TRBV7-2 and TRBJ2-1; weak D call: TRBD1 (6 bases). The sequence was collected from a man aged 25 to 40 in good health. Source material: PBMCs. The CDR3 coding sequence is TGTGCCAGCAGCCCCGTATCAAGGGGGTCCTACAATGAGCAGTTCTTC. Protein sequence: CASSPVSRGSYNEQFF. Based on the CDR3 plus reference TRBV7-2 and TRBJ2-1, the full variable domain is GAGVSQSPSNKVTEKGKDVELRCDPISGHTALYWYRQSLGQGLEFLIYFQGNSAPDKSGLPSDRFSAERTGGSVSTLTIQRTQQEDSAVYLCASSPVSRGSYNEQFFGPGTRLTVL.